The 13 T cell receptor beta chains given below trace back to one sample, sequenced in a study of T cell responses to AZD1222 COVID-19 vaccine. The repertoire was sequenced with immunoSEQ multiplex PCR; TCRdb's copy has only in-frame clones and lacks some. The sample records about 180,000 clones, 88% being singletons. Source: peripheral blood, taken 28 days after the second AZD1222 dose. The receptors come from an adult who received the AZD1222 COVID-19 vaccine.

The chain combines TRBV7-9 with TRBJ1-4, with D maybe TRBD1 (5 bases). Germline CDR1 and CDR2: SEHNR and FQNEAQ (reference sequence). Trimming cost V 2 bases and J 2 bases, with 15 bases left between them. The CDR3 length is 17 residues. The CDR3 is CASSLTRGPRTNEKLFF. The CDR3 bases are TGTGCCAGCAGCTTAACCCGGGGCCCTCGGACTAATGAAAAACTGTTTTTT.

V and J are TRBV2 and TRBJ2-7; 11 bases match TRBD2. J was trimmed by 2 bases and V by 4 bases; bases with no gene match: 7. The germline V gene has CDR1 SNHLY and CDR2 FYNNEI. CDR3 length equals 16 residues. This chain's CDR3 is CASSVGSGGVAYEQYF. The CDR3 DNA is TGTGCCAGCAGTGTAGGTAGCGGGGGGGTCGCCTACGAGCAGTACTTC.

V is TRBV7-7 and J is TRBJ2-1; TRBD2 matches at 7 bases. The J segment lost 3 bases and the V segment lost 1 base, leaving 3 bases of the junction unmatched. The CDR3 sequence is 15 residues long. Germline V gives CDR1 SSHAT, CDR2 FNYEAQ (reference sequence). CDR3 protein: CASSLGGGDYNEQFF. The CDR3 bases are TGTGCCAGCAGCTTAGGCGGGGGTGACTACAATGAGCAGTTCTTC.

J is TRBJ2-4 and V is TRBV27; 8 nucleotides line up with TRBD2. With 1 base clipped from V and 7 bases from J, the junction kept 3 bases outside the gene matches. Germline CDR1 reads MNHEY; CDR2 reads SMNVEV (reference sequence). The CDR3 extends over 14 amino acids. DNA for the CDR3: TGTGCCAGCAGTTTATACGGGGGGGAGAACATTCAGTACTTC. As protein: CASSLYGGENIQYF.

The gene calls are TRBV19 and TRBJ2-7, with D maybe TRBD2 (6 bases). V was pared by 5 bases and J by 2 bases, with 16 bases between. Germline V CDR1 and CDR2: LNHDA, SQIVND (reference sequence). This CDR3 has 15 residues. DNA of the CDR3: TGTGCCAGTAGTCACAACCGGGACTCTGCCTACGAGCAGTACTTC. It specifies CASSHNRDSAYEQYF.

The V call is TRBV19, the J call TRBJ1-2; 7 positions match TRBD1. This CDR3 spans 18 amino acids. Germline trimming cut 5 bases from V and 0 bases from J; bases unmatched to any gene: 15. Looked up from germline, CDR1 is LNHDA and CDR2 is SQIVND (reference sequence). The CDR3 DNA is TGTGCCAGTAGTCGGGACCGGGACAGCCGAAACCCTAACTATGGCTACACCTTC. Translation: CASSRDRDSRNPNYGYTF.

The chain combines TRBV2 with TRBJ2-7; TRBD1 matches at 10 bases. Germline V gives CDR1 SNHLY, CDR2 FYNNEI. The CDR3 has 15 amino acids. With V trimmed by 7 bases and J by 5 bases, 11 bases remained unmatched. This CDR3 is CASMGRQGAKNEQYF. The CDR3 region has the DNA TGTGCCAGCATGGGGCGACAGGGGGCCAAGAACGAGCAGTACTTC.

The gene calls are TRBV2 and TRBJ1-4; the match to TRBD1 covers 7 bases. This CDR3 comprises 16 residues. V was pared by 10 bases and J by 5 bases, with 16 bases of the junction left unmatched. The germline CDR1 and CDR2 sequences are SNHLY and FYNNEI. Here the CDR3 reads CATRRVPGQENEKLFF. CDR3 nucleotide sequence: TGTGCCACCCGCCGAGTCCCCGGACAGGAAAATGAAAAACTGTTTTTT. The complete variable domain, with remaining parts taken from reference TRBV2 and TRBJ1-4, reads EPEVTQTPSHQVTQMGQEVILRCVPISNHLYFYWYRQILGQKVEFLVSFYNNEISEKSEIFDDQFSVERPDGSNFTLKIRSTKLEDSAMYFCATRRVPGQENEKLFFGSGTQLSVL.

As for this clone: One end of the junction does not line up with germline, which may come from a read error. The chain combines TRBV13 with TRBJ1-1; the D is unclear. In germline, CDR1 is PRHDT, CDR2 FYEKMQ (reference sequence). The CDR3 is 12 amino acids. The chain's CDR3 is CASSLGRNEAFF. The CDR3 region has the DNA TGTGCCAGCAGCTTAGGACGAAACGAAGCTTTTTTT.

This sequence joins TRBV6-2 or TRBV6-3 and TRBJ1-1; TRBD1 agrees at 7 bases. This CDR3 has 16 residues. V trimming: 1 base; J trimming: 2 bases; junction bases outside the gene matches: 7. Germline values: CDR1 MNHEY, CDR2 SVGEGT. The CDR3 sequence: CASSYLGQAVNTEAFF. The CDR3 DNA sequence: TGTGCCAGCAGTTACTTAGGACAGGCCGTCAACACTGAAGCTTTCTTT.

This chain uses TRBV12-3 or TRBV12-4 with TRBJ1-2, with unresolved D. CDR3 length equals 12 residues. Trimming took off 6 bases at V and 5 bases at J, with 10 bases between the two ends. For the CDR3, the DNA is TGTGCCAGCAGCCCGACCGGTTATGGCTACACCTTC. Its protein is CASSPTGYGYTF.

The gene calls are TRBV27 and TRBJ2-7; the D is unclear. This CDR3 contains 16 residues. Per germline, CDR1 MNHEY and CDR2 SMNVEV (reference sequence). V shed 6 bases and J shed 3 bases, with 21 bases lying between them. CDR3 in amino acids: CASSLPPGVPHYEQYF. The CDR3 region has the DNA TGTGCCAGCAGCCTCCCCCCCGGAGTACCCCACTACGAGCAGTACTTC.

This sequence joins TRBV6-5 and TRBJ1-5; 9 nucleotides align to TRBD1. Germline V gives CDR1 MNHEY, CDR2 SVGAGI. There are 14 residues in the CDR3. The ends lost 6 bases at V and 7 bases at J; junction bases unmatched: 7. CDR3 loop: CASSPDRGVQPQHF. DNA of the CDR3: TGTGCCAGCAGCCCGGACAGGGGTGTACAGCCCCAGCATTTT.